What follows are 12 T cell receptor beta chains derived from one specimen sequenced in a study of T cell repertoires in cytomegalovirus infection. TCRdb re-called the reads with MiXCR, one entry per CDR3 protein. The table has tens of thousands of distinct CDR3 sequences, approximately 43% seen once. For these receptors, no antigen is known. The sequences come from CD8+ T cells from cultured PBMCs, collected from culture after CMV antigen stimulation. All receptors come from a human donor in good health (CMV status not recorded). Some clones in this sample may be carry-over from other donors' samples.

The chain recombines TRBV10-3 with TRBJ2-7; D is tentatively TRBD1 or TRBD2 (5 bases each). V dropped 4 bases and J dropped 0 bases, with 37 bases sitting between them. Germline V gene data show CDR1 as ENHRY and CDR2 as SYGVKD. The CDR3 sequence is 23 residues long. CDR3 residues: CAISARGLLANALASGVSYEQYF. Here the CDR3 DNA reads TGTGCCATCAGTGCGAGGGGCTTACTGGCGAACGCCCTAGCAAGTGGGGTCTCCTACGAGCAGTACTTC.

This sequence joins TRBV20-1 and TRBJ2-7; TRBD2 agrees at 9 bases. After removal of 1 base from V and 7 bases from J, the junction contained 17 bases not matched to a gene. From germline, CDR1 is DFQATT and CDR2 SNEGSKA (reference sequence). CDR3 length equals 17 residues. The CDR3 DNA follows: TGCAGTGCTAGAGGTCTTAGCGGGGGACTCCTGGATGGAGAGCAGTACTTC. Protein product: CSARGLSGGLLDGEQYF.

The CDR3 here is CATSRVREGVDTQYF. CDR3 bases: TGTGCCACCAGCAGAGTGCGGGAGGGGGTTGATACGCAGTATTTT. The chain couples TRBV15 to TRBJ2-3; 9 bases match TRBD2. The CDR3 covers 15 residues. Germline V gene sequence: CDR1 LNHNV, CDR2 YYDKDF (reference sequence). The V gene end was trimmed by 1 base and the J gene end by 6 bases; junction bases not matched to a gene: 5.

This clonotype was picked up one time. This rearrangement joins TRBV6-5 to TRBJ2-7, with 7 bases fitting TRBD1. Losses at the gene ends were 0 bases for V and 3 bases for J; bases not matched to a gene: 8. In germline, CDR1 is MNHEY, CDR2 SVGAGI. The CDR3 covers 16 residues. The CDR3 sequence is CASSYSTGTDIYEQYF. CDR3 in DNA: TGTGCCAGCAGTTACTCTACCGGGACAGACATCTACGAGCAGTACTTC.

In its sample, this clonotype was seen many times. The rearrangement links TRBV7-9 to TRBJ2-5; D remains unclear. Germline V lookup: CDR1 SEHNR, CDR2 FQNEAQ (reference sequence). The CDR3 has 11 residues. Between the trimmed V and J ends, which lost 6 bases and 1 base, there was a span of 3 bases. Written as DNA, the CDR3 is TGTGCCAGCAGTCGCCAAGAGACCCAGTACTTC. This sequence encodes CASSRQETQYF.

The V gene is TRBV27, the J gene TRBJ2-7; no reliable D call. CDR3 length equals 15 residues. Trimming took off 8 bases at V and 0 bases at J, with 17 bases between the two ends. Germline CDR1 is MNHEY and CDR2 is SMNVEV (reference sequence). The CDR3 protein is CASGRLGGDSYEQYF. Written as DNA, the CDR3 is TGTGCCAGCGGACGTCTGGGCGGTGACTCCTACGAGCAGTACTTC.

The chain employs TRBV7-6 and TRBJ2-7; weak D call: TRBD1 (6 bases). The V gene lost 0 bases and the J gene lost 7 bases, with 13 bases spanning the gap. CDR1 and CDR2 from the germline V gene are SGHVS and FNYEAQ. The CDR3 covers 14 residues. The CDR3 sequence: CASSLAPDRGEQYF. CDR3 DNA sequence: TGTGCCAGCAGCTTAGCGCCGGACAGAGGTGAGCAGTACTTC.

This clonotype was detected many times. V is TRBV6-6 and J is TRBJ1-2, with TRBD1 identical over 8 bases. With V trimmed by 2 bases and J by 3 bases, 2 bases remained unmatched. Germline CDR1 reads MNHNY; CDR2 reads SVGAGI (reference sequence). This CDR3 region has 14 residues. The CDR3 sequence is CASSYGQGYYGYTF. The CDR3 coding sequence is TGTGCCAGCAGTTACGGACAGGGATACTATGGCTACACCTTC.

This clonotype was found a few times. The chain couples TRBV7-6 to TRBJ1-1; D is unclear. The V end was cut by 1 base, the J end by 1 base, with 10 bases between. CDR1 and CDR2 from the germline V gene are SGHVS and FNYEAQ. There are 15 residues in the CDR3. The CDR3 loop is CASSLVELANTEAFF. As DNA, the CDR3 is TGTGCCAGCAGCTTAGTGGAGTTGGCGAACACTGAAGCTTTCTTT.

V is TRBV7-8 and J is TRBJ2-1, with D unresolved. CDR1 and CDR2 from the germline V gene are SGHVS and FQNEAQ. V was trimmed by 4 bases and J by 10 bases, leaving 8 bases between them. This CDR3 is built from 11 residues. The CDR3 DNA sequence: TGTGCCAGCAGCTCGGGCCAAGAGCAGTTCTTC. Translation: CASSSGQEQFF.

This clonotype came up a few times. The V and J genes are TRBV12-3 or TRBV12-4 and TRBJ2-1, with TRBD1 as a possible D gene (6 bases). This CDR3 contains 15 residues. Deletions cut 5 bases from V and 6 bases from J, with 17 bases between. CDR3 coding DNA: TGTGCCAGCAGTCCCCCCTTAGGGGGTGGCAATGAGCAGTTCTTC. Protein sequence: CASSPPLGGGNEQFF.

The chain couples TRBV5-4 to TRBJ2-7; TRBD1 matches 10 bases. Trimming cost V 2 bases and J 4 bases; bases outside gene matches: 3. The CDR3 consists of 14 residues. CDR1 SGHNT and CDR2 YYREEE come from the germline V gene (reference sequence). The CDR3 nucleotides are TGTGCCAGCAGCTTCGACAGGGGGCAGTACGAGCAGTACTTC. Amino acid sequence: CASSFDRGQYEQYF.